This TCR beta chain is from a study of T cells in Graves' hyperthyroidism and ophthalmopathy. Study-level findings and limits: In the blood, most expanded thyroid clonotypes above 0.001 appeared as well.

The germline V and J ends were trimmed by 6 bases and 4 bases, with 15 bases remaining between them. The CDR3 is 14 amino acids. Germline CDR1 and CDR2: MNHNS and SASEGT. Amplified regions were TCR beta CDR3 sequences from RNA transcripts. HTBI primers were used for first-round RT-PCR of the TCR CDR3. TCRdb passed the multiplex PCR reads through MiXCR, listing each CDR3 protein once. The sample carries 200,000 to 250,000 distinct CDR3 sequences, approximately 20% recorded once. This clonotype was found a few times. The antigen is undetermined. Patients showing uncontrolled infection, other autoimmune disease, pregnancy or lactation were ineligible. Isolation of PBMCs was performed on approximately 10 ml fresh peripheral blood.

This TCR was sampled from a man between 40 and 49 years old with Graves' hyperthyroidism. Sequencing used blood. The V and J genes are TRBV6-1 and TRBJ1-1, with D possibly being TRBD1 (5 bases). The CDR3 reads CASRDGAGGTEAFF. The DNA for the CDR3 is TGTGCCAGCAGAGATGGGGCCGGGGGCACTGAAGCTTTCTTT.